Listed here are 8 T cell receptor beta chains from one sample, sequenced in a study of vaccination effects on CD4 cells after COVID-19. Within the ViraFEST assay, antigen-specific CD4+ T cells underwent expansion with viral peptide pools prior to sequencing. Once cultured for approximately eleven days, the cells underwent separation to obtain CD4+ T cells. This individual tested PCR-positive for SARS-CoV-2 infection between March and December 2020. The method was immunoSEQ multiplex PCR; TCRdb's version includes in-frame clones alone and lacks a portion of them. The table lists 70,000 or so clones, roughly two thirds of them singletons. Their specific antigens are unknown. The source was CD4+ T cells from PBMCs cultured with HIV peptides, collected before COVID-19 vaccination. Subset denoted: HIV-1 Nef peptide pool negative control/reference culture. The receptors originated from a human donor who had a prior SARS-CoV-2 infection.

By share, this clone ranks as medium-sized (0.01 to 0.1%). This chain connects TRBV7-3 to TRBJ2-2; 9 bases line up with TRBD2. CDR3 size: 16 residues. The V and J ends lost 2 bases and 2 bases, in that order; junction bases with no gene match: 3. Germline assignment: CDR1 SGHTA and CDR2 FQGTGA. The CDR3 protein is CASSLLGLANTGELFF. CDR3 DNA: TGTGCCAGCAGCTTATTGGGACTAGCTAACACCGGGGAGCTGTTTTTT. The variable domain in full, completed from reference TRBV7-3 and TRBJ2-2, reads GAGVSQTPSNKVTEKGKYVELRCDPISGHTALYWYRQSLGQGPEFLIYFQGTGAADDSGLPNDRFFAVRPEGSVSTLKIQRTERGDSAVYLCASSLLGLANTGELFFGEGSRLTVL.

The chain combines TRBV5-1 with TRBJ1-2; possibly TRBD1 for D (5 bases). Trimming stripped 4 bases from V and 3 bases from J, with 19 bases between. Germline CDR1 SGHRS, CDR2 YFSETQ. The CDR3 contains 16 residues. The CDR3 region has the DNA TGCGCCAGCAGCCCCATACCGGGACGTACCGACTATGGCTACACCTTC. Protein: CASSPIPGRTDYGYTF.

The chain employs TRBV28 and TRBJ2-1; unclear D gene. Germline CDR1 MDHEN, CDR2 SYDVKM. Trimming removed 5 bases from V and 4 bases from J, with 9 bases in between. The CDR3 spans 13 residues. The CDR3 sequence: CASSLDPYNEQFF. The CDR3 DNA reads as TGTGCCAGCAGTCTGGACCCTTACAATGAGCAGTTCTTC.

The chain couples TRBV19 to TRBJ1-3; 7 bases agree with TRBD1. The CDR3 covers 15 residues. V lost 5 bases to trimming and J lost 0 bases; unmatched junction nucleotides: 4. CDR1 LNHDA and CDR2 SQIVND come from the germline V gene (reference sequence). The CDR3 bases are TGTGCCAGTAGTGAACAGGGGCTCTCTGGAAACACCATATATTTT. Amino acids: CASSEQGLSGNTIYF.

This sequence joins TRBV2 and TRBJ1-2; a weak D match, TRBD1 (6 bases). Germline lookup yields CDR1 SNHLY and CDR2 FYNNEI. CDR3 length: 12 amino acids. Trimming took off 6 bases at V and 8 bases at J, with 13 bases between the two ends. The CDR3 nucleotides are TGTGCCAGCAGCCACGGACAGCTCGGCTACACCTTC. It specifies CASSHGQLGYTF.

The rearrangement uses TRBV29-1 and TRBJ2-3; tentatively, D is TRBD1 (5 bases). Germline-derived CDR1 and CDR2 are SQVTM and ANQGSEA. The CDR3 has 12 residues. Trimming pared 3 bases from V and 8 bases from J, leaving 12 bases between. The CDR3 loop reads CSVDPTASTQYF. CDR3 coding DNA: TGCAGCGTTGACCCGACAGCCAGTACGCAGTATTTT.

CDR3 coding DNA: TGTGCCAGCATCTGGAGGGGGGGGGAGCAGTACTTC. It specifies CASIWRGGEQYF. The chain links TRBV27 to TRBJ2-7, with D possibly being TRBD2 (7 bases). Germline CDR1 is MNHEY and CDR2 is SMNVEV (reference sequence). This CDR3 contains 12 residues. The ends were cut back, 7 bases at V and 7 bases at J, with 14 bases in the middle.

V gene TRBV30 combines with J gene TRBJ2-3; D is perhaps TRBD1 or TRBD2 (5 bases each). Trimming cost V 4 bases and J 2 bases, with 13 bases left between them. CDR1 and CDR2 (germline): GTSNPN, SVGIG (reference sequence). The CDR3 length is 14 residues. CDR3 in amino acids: CAWTKRGFTDTQYF. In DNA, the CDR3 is TGTGCCTGGACGAAGAGGGGATTCACAGATACGCAGTATTTT.